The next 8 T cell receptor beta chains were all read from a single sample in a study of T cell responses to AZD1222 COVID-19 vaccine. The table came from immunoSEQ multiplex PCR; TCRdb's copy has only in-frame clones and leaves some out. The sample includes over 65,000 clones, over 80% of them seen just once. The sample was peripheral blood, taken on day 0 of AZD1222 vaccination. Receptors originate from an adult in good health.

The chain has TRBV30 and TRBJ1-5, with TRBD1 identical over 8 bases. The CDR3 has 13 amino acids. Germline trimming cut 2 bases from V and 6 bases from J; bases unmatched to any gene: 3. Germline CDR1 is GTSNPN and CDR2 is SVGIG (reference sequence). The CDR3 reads CAWSLQGGQPQHF. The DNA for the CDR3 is TGTGCCTGGAGTCTACAGGGGGGTCAGCCCCAGCATTTT.

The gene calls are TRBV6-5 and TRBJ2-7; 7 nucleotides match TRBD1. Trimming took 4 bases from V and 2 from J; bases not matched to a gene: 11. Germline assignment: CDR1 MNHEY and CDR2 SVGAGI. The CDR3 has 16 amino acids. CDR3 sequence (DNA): TGTGCCAGCAGTTTACTGCTCAGGGGGAATGCCTACGAGCAGTACTTC. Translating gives CASSLLLRGNAYEQYF.

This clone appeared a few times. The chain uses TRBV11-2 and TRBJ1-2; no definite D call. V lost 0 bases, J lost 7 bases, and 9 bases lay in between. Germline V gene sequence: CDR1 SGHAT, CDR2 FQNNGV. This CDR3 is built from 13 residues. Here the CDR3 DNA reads TGTGCCAGCAGCTTAGATAGAACGCGTGGCTACACCTTC. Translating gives CASSLDRTRGYTF. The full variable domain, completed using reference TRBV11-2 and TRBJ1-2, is EAGVAQSPRYKIIEKRQSVAFWCNPISGHATLYWYQQILGQGPKLLIQFQNNGVVDDSQLPKDRFSAERLKGVDSTLKIQPAKLEDSAVYLCASSLDRTRGYTFGSGTRLTVV.

In nucleotides, the CDR3 is TGTGCCAGCAGAATTAGGAGGGACGGGGAGACCCAGTACTTC. Its translation: CASRIRRDGETQYF. The gene calls are TRBV2 and TRBJ2-5; maybe TRBD2 (6 bases). Trimming took 6 bases from V and 5 from J, leaving 16 bases between them. Germline CDR1 and CDR2: SNHLY and FYNNEI. The CDR3 is 14 residues long.

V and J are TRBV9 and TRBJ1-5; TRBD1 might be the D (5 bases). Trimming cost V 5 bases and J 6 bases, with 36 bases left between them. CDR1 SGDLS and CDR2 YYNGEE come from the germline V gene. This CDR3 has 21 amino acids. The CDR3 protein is CASSHLPSRLGRPARGQPQHF. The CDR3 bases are TGTGCCAGCAGTCACCTCCCCTCTCGACTGGGACGGCCCGCAAGGGGTCAGCCCCAGCATTTT.

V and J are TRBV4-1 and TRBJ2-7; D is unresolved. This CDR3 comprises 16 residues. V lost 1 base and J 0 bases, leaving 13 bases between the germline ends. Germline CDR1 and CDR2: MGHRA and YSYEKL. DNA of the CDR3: TGCGCCAGCAGCCAAGGACTGCAAGGGTACTCCTACGAGCAGTACTTC. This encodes CASSQGLQGYSYEQYF.

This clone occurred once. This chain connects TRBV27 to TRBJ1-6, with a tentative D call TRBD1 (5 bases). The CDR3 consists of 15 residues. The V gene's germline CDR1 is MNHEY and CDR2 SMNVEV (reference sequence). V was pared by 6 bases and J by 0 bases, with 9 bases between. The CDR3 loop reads CASRRGDSYNSPLHF. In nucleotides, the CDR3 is TGTGCCAGCAGGCGAGGGGACTCCTATAATTCACCCCTCCACTTT.

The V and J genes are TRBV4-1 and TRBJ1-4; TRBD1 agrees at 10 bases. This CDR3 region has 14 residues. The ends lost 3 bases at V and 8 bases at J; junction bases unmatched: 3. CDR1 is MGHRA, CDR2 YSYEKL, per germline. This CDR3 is CASSQGTGVEKLFF. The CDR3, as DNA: TGCGCCAGCAGCCAGGGGACAGGGGTCGAAAAACTGTTTTTT.